This passage covers 28 T cell receptor beta chains from one sample sequenced in a study of T cell responses to AZD1222 COVID-19 vaccine. Clones were read by immunoSEQ multiplex PCR, and TCRdb kept only the in-frame ones, dropping some. The sample records about 120,000 clones, around 90% being singletons. Source: peripheral blood, taken on day 0 of AZD1222 vaccination. These receptors all stem from an adult in good health.

The V and J genes are TRBV19 and TRBJ1-6, with D possibly TRBD1 on 6 matching bases. The V gene's germline CDR1 is LNHDA and CDR2 SQIVND (reference sequence). The CDR3 runs to 15 residues. Trimming cost V 6 bases and J 0 bases, with 9 bases left between them. CDR3 coding DNA: TGTGCCAGTAGCAGGACAGACTCCTATAATTCACCCCTCCACTTT. Translated: CASSRTDSYNSPLHF. Supplemented by reference TRBV19 and TRBJ1-6, the full variable domain reads DGGITQSPKYLFRKEGQNVTLSCEQNLNHDAMYWYRQDPGQGLRLIYYSQIVNDFQKGDIAEGYSVSREKKESFPLTVTSAQKNPTAFYLCASSRTDSYNSPLHFGNGTRLTVT.

This clone was counted a few times. The chain is built from TRBV7-9 and TRBJ1-5, with D maybe TRBD1 (5 bases). Germline values: CDR1 SEHNR, CDR2 FQNEAQ (reference sequence). V lost 5 bases and J 10 bases, leaving 12 bases between the germline ends. The CDR3 spans 12 residues. The CDR3 DNA sequence: TGTGCCAGCAGCCAACAGGACCTTCCCCAGCATTTT. Residues: CASSQQDLPQHF.

The V call is TRBV7-3, the J call TRBJ2-1, with a tentative D call TRBD1 (5 bases). The germline gives CDR1 SGHTA, CDR2 FQGTGA. This CDR3 has 15 residues. V was trimmed by 0 bases and J by 10 bases, leaving 16 bases between them. The CDR3 protein is CASSLTFTSRAEQFF. The CDR3 nucleotides are TGTGCCAGCAGCTTAACGTTTACTTCCAGGGCCGAGCAGTTCTTC.

V and J are TRBV7-9 and TRBJ1-4; D perhaps matches TRBD1 (6 bases). With 3 bases removed from V and 12 bases from J, the gap between germline ends came to 11 bases. This CDR3 has 12 residues. Germline V gene data show CDR1 as SEHNR and CDR2 as FQNEAQ (reference sequence). CDR3 coding DNA: TGTGCCAGCAGCTTCACAGGGATAGAACTGTTTTTT. Protein sequence: CASSFTGIELFF.

The chain has TRBV5-1 and TRBJ1-4; D is perhaps TRBD1 (5 bases). Germline V lookup: CDR1 SGHRS, CDR2 YFSETQ. The V and J ends lost 4 bases and 4 bases respectively, with 14 bases between them. The CDR3 covers 15 residues. CDR3 amino acids: CASSATGAVNEKLFF. CDR3 DNA: TGCGCCAGCAGCGCTACAGGTGCTGTTAATGAAAAACTGTTTTTT.

The chain employs TRBV19 and TRBJ2-3, with D possibly TRBD2 on 6 matching bases. Deletions cut 6 bases from V and 0 bases from J, with 10 bases between. This CDR3 comprises 14 residues. Germline loops: CDR1 LNHDA, CDR2 SQIVND (reference sequence). CDR3 DNA: TGTGCCAGTAGGCGGGACTTTAGCACAGATACGCAGTATTTT. Translated, it gives CASRRDFSTDTQYF.

The chain has TRBV28 and TRBJ1-1; D is perhaps TRBD1 (6 bases). This CDR3 contains 14 residues. Germline CDR1 reads MDHEN; CDR2 reads SYDVKM. V gave up 5 bases and J gave up 1 base, with 11 bases separating them. DNA of the CDR3: TGTGCCAGCAGTAACGCGGGGGCGAACACTGAAGCTTTCTTT. It translates to CASSNAGANTEAFF.

The chain carries TRBV18 and TRBJ1-1; D remains unclear. This CDR3 comprises 13 residues. Germline loops: CDR1 KGHSH, CDR2 LQKENI. Trimming removed 3 bases at V and 1 base at J, with 6 bases between. This chain's CDR3 is CASSPTANTEAFF. CDR3 nucleotides: TGTGCCAGCTCACCTACGGCGAACACTGAAGCTTTCTTT.

The genes are TRBV29-1 and TRBJ2-3; TRBD1 is a possible D gene (5 bases). Trimming took off 4 bases at V and 4 bases at J, with 12 bases between the two ends. Per germline, CDR1 SQVTM and CDR2 ANQGSEA. The CDR3 has 13 residues. The CDR3 sequence: CSVVQGGPDTQYF. For the CDR3, the DNA is TGCAGCGTTGTGCAGGGTGGACCAGATACGCAGTATTTT.

The chain links TRBV28 to TRBJ1-5; D possibly corresponds to TRBD1 (6 bases). The CDR3 length is 16 residues. The V end was cut by 5 bases, the J end by 5 bases, with 19 bases between. The germline V gene has CDR1 MDHEN and CDR2 SYDVKM. CDR3 amino acids: CASSPSQGPIDQPQHF. The CDR3 DNA is TGTGCCAGCAGTCCCTCCCAGGGGCCCATTGATCAGCCCCAGCATTTT.

The genes are TRBV19 and TRBJ1-5, with D perhaps matching TRBD1 (5 bases). V dropped 3 bases and J dropped 5 bases, with 14 bases sitting between them. The CDR3 sequence is 15 residues long. Germline V CDR1 and CDR2: LNHDA, SQIVND (reference sequence). The chain's CDR3 is CASSILGGSDQPQHF. The CDR3, as DNA: TGTGCCAGTAGTATTCTCGGGGGGTCCGATCAGCCCCAGCATTTT.

The chain is built from TRBV4-2 and TRBJ1-1; 8 positions match TRBD1. CDR1 and CDR2 (germline): LGHNA, YNFKEQ. J was trimmed by 4 bases and V by 3 bases; bases with no gene match: 4. The CDR3 spans 14 residues. The CDR3 DNA follows: TGTGCCAGCAGCCAGGACAGGGCGAGCACTGAAGCTTTCTTT. This codes for CASSQDRASTEAFF.

The chain has TRBV5-1 and TRBJ1-4; D uncertain. There are 16 residues in the CDR3. The V gene's germline CDR1 is SGHRS and CDR2 YFSETQ. V was pared by 4 bases and J by 8 bases, with 21 bases between. CDR3 nucleotides: TGCGCCAGCAGCCAAACAAGTCCCCTGGTAGTCGAAAAACTGTTTTTT. This translates into CASSQTSPLVVEKLFF.

The V call is TRBV9, the J call TRBJ2-1, with D perhaps TRBD2 (7 bases). The ends were cut back, 4 bases at V and 4 bases at J, with 18 bases in the middle. The V gene's germline CDR1 is SGDLS and CDR2 YYNGEE. The length of the CDR3 is 16 residues. This CDR3 is CASSTRAGASYNEQFF. DNA of the CDR3: TGTGCCAGCAGCACGCGGGCGGGGGCCTCATACAATGAGCAGTTCTTC.

This chain connects TRBV24-1 to TRBJ1-2; D is unclear. The CDR3 extends over 13 amino acids. The V gene's germline CDR1 is KGHDR and CDR2 SFDVKD. V lost 3 bases and J 8 bases, leaving 12 bases between the germline ends. DNA for the CDR3: TGTGCCACCAGTGATCGGTCATACGAGGGCTACACCTTC. Amino acid sequence: CATSDRSYEGYTF.

The chain joins TRBV27 to TRBJ1-3; maybe TRBD1 (5 bases). Germline values: CDR1 MNHEY, CDR2 SMNVEV (reference sequence). V was trimmed by 4 bases and J by 8 bases, leaving 15 bases between them. CDR3 size: 14 residues. CDR3 in DNA: TGTGCCAGCAGTTCAAAGATCGACAGAGACACCATATATTTT. Its protein is CASSSKIDRDTIYF.

This clone was seen a few times. The V and J genes are TRBV2 and TRBJ1-2; D not certain. The germline V gene has CDR1 SNHLY and CDR2 FYNNEI. The CDR3 has 14 residues. V was trimmed by 2 bases and J by 3 bases, leaving 10 bases between them. The DNA of the CDR3 is TGTGCCAGCAGTGAAACTTGGGGTGACTATGGCTACACCTTC. Its protein product is CASSETWGDYGYTF.

The chain joins TRBV10-3 to TRBJ2-5; D not certain. V was trimmed by 0 bases and J by 10 bases, leaving 15 bases between them. The CDR3 is made up of 14 amino acids. Germline CDR1 reads ENHRY; CDR2 reads SYGVKD. The CDR3 DNA follows: TGTGCCATCAGTGAGTCGGGTCCAAGAGATAACCAGTACTTC. As protein: CAISESGPRDNQYF.

The chain couples TRBV4-2 to TRBJ1-3, with no clear D. Germline values: CDR1 LGHNA, CDR2 YNFKEQ. CDR3 length: 15 amino acids. Trimming cost V 6 bases and J 0 bases, with 12 bases left between them. This CDR3 is CASRVASRSGNTIYF. The CDR3 DNA reads TGTGCCAGCAGGGTAGCTTCCCGCTCTGGAAACACCATATATTTT.

The chain recombines TRBV19 with TRBJ1-6, with D uncertain. There are 18 residues in the CDR3. The germline V gene has CDR1 LNHDA and CDR2 SQIVND (reference sequence). Trimming shortened V by 2 bases and J by 9 bases, and 23 bases separated the two germline ends. The CDR3 DNA reads TGTGCCAGTAGTATATCGGCGGACCCTTTCGGTGTGAGTTCACCCCTCCACTTT. Translation: CASSISADPFGVSSPLHF.

V usage is TRBV4-2 and J usage is TRBJ2-5; D remains unclear. Trimming left V 3 bases short and J 5 bases short, with 16 bases between. Germline lookup yields CDR1 LGHNA and CDR2 YNFKEQ. The CDR3 sequence is 15 residues long. CDR3 sequence (DNA): TGTGCCAGCAGCCACTCCGACCTGCCCGCCGAGACCCAGTACTTC. Protein: CASSHSDLPAETQYF.

This clone was counted a single time. The chain combines TRBV7-9 with TRBJ2-6, with D hard to call. CDR1 SEHNR and CDR2 FQNEAQ come from the germline V gene (reference sequence). CDR3 length equals 15 residues. V lost 5 bases, J lost 0 bases, and 8 bases lay in between. The CDR3 spells CASSPRLSGANVLTF. In nucleotides, the CDR3 is TGTGCCAGCAGCCCGAGGCTCTCTGGGGCCAACGTCCTGACTTTC.

The V call is TRBV4-1, the J call TRBJ2-4; possibly TRBD1 for D (6 bases). Trimming removed 4 bases from V and 6 bases from J, with 19 bases in between. Germline loops: CDR1 MGHRA, CDR2 YSYEKL. The CDR3 sequence is 16 residues long. CDR3 amino acids: CASSPKGQGSPNIQYF. Written as DNA, the CDR3 is TGCGCCAGCAGCCCAAAGGGGCAGGGGTCGCCAAACATTCAGTACTTC.

On this clone: One end of the junction fails to match germline, which may point to a read error. The chain has TRBV20-1 and TRBJ1-2; no clear D. CDR1 is DFQATT, CDR2 SNEGSKA, per germline (reference sequence). The CDR3 is 11 residues long. The CDR3: CKCWENYGYTF. In DNA form, the CDR3 reads TGTAAATGTTGGGAAAACTATGGCTACACCTTC.

This chain joins TRBV5-6 and TRBJ2-6, with D unresolved. There are 16 residues in the CDR3. CDR1 SGHDT and CDR2 YYEEEE come from the germline V gene. V was shortened by 2 bases and J by 1 base, with 10 bases between the two germline ends. The CDR3 DNA is TGTGCCAGCAGCTTACCGGGTCATTCTGGGGCCAACGTCCTGACTTTC. Its translation is CASSLPGHSGANVLTF.

This clone has a single count. This sequence joins TRBV10-3 and TRBJ2-7, with TRBD1 matching over 12 bases. The germline gives CDR1 ENHRY, CDR2 SYGVKD. V lost 10 bases, J lost 7 bases, and 5 bases stayed unmatched. The CDR3 consists of 12 residues. CDR3 amino acids: CATGQGAVEQYF. The CDR3 DNA follows: TGTGCCACGGGACAGGGGGCGGTGGAGCAGTACTTC.

The rearrangement joins TRBV7-9 to TRBJ2-7; weak D call: TRBD2 (6 bases). CDR3 size: 15 residues. Trimming took 2 bases from V and 3 from J, leaving 14 bases between them. Germline-derived CDR1 and CDR2 are SEHNR and FQNEAQ (reference sequence). This CDR3 is CASSLSAGLVYEQYF. For the CDR3, the DNA is TGTGCCAGCAGCTTAAGCGCGGGACTGGTCTACGAGCAGTACTTC. Complete variable domain (other parts from reference TRBV7-9 and TRBJ2-7): DTGVSQNPRHKITKRGQNVTFRCDPISEHNRLYWYRQTLGQGPEFLTYFQNEAQLEKSRLLSDRFSAERPKGSFSTLEIQRTEQGDSAMYLCASSLSAGLVYEQYFGPGTRLTVT.

The chain has TRBV19 and TRBJ1-2; possibly TRBD1 for D (5 bases). The CDR3 runs 14 residues. V was cut by 4 bases and J by 5 bases, with 14 bases left in between. The germline V gene has CDR1 LNHDA and CDR2 SQIVND (reference sequence). The CDR3 here is CASSSPTVNYGYTF. The DNA of the CDR3 is TGTGCCAGTAGTAGCCCGACAGTAAATTATGGCTACACCTTC.